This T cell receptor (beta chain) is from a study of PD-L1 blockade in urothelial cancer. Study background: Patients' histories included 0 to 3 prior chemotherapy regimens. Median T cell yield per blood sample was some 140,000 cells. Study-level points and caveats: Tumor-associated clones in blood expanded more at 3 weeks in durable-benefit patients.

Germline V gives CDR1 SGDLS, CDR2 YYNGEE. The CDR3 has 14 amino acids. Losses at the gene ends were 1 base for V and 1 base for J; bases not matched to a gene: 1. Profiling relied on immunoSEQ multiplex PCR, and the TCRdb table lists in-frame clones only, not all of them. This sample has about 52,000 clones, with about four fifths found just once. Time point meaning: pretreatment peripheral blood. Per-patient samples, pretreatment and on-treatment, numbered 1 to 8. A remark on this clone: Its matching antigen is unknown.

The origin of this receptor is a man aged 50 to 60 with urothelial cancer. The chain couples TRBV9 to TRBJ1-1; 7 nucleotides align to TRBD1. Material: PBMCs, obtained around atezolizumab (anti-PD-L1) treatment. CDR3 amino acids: CASSVWTGNTEAFF. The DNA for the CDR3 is TGTGCCAGCAGCGTATGGACAGGGAACACTGAAGCTTTCTTT.